This T cell receptor beta chain appears in the sequencing data of a study of T cell responses to AZD1222 COVID-19 vaccine. Libraries were prepared by immunoSEQ multiplex PCR; TCRdb keeps only in-frame clonotypes and omits some of them. The sample yields 80,000 to 95,000 clones, approximately 90% seen once. The CDR3 extends over 13 amino acids. Deletions cut 2 bases from V and 5 bases from J, with 6 bases between. Germline assignment: CDR1 LGHNT and CDR2 FRNRAP. The specimen was peripheral blood, collected on day 0 of MenACWY control vaccination. This receptor was obtained from an adult in good health. The V call is TRBV12-5, the J call TRBJ2-2; perhaps TRBD2 as D (6 bases). CDR3 nucleotides: TGTGCTAGTGGTTTGCGGGGGACCGGGGAGCTGTTTTTT. Its protein is CASGLRGTGELFF.